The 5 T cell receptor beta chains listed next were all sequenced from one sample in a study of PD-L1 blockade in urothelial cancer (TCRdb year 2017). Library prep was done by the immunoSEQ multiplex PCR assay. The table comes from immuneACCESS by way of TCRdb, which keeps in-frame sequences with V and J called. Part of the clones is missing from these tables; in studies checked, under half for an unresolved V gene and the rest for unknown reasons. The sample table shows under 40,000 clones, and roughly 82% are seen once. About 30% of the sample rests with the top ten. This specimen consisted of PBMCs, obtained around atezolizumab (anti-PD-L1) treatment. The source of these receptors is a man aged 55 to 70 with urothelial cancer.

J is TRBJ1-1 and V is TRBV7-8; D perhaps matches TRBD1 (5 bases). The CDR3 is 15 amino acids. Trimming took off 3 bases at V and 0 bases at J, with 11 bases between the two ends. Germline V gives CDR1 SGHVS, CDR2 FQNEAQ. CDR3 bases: TGTGCCAGCAGCTTCCAAGGGGCTTTGAACACTGAAGCTTTCTTT. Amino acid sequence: CASSFQGALNTEAFF. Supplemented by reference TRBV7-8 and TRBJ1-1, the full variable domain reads GAGVSQSPRYKVAKRGQDVALRCDPISGHVSLFWYQQALGQGPEFLTYFQNEAQLDKSGLPSDRFFAERPEGSVSTLKIQRTQQEDSAVYLCASSFQGALNTEAFFGQGTRLTVV.

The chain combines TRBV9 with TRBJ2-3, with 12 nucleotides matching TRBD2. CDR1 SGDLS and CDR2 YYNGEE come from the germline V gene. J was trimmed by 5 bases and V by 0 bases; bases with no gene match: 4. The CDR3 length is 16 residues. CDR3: CASSVGTSGNIDTQYF. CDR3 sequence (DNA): TGTGCCAGCAGCGTAGGGACTAGCGGGAATATAGATACGCAGTATTTT.

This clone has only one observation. As DNA, the CDR3 is TGTGCCAGCAGCCCACCCTTTAGCCAGCCCTACGAGCAGTACTTC. Protein sequence: CASSPPFSQPYEQYF. The chain employs TRBV7-2 and TRBJ2-7, with D uncertain. V was clipped by 5 bases and J by 2 bases, with 16 bases between them. CDR1 is SGHTA and CDR2 is FQGNSA in the germline V gene. There are 15 residues in the CDR3.

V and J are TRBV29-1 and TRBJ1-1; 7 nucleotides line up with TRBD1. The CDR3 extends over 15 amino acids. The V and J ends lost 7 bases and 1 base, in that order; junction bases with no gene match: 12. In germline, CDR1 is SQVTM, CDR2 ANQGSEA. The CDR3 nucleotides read TGCAGCGGTGGGACAGCCATGGGGAGGAACACTGAAGCTTTCTTT. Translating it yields CSGGTAMGRNTEAFF.

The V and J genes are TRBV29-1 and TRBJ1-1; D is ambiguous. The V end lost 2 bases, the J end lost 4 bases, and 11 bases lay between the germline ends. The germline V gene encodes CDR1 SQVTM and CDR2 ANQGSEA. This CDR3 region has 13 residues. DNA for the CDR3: TGCAGCGTTGAAAGGAGGGCGGTCACTGAAGCTTTCTTT. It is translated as CSVERRAVTEAFF.